This entry describes one TCR beta chain. This clone was recorded only once. No antigen is known for it. Base qualities were left out, and no much larger clone turns up one base away. This specimen comes from a study of T cell responses to AZD1222 COVID-19 vaccine (dated by TCRdb to about 2021). About the study as a whole: AZD1222 recipients with second doses at about 4 weeks or about 12 weeks were pooled, because spike-specific TCR depth and breadth did not differ between schedules. Trial participants were enrolled into age subgroups of 18-55, 56-69 and 70-plus years, which contained about 160, 30 and 59 TCR-sequenced participants, respectively. A total of about 230 trial participants underwent TCR sequencing, of whom some 210 received two doses of AZD1222 and some 25 received two doses of the MenACWY control vaccine.

The CDR3 runs 13 residues from the cysteine to the phenylalanine. Only the CDR3 DNA stays, 39 bases, in frame from base 1. V is shortened by 1 base, J by 3 bases, and the region joining them spans 6 bases. CDR1 SGDLS and CDR2 YYNGEE were looked up in the germline V gene. Reading the label with the study, this specimen's time point is: baseline before first vaccination. The vaccinee samples were drawn from two UK trials, COV001 and COV002, one of which was a single-blind randomized controlled phase 2/3 trial testing AZD1222 (ChAdOx1 nCoV-19) in healthy adults. For TCRbeta chain sequencing, PBMC samples were collected from trial participants at day 0 and at day 28 after the second dose. The CDR3 regions of human TCRbeta chains were analyzed by immunosequencing. As for how the authors treated the data: Repertoire TCRs were checked for matches against a reference library of SARS-CoV-2-specific TCRs that had been generated using the MIRA antigen-specificity platform. Breadth was defined as the fraction of unique TCRs that were SARS-CoV-2-associated. Depth was defined as the fraction of total T cells that were SARS-CoV-2-associated. Using the MIRA data, every spike-specific TCR was mapped to the spike region that the TCR reacted to and assigned to either a CD4 or a CD8 class. Log10-transformed breadth and depth values were compared by one-way ANOVA with Sidak's multiple comparisons tests. As stored in TCRdb, this immuneACCESS dataset retains in-frame rearrangements with V and J assigned. A fraction of the clones does not appear; measured against another copy, unresolved V genes explain less than half of the discrepancy, and the remainder lacks a known reason. That table gives V, J and clone size, and the DNA gave D and trimming. The sample records about 100,000 clones, about 87% of which are singletons. The ten largest make up about 1.8% of the sample.

Results the study describes overall, beyond this receptor: Because no samples from the day 14 peak response were available, repertoires could be characterized only after the peak T cell response. In the small 56-69-year group, the increase in depth fell short of significance, most likely because of low power. Reportedly, close to half of the unique spike-specific TCRs recognized epitopes lying outside the regions that are mutated in the B.1.351 and B.1.1.7 variants. Spike-specific TCR breadth and depth rose significantly after two AZD1222 doses compared with day 0 and with MenACWY recipients. The whole spike protein was spanned by vaccine-associated CD4 TCRs, and dominant responses were seen in regions 160-218 and 743-854. Participants were mostly white British and included more females than males, and it was suggested by the authors that clonal diversity may have been underestimated. Conclusions about previously exposed vaccinees are limited because only five or six AZD1222 recipients were SARS-CoV-2 seropositive at baseline.

This sequence uses TRBV9 and TRBJ2-3; no D gene call is confident. This material consisted of peripheral blood, taken on day 0 of AZD1222 vaccination. The clonotype originates from an adult in good health. The CDR3 is CASSVTRTDTQYF. DNA sequence: TGTGCCAGCAGCGTAACCCGGACAGATACGCAGTATTTT.